Below are 24 T cell receptor beta chains sequenced from a single sample in a study of blood T cell repertoires in COVID-19. The repertoire was sequenced with immunoSEQ multiplex PCR; TCRdb's copy has only in-frame clones and lacks some. Seen here are some 58,000 clones, over 75% observed once, and the top ten hold around a third. What was sequenced was peripheral blood. Receptor source: a man in his sixties with COVID-19, enrolled during active disease.

CDR3 sequence reads: CASSLAGTENIQYF. CDR3 coding DNA: TGTGCCAGCAGCTTAGCGGGGACAGAAAACATTCAGTACTTC. This chain joins TRBV11-2 and TRBJ2-4; 7 bases line up with TRBD1. The trim removed 1 base at V and 5 bases at J, leaving 2 bases unmatched. CDR1 and CDR2 (germline): SGHAT, FQNNGV. The CDR3 is 14 residues long.

This CDR3 reads CASSTGTRVGTQYF. The CDR3, as DNA: TGTGCCAGCAGCACCGGGACTAGAGTCGGGACCCAGTACTTC. The rearrangement joins TRBV5-6 to TRBJ2-5; 8 bases line up with TRBD2. There are 14 residues in the CDR3. The junction had 9 bases not matched to a gene; V was cut back by 4 bases and J by 7 bases. The germline CDR1 and CDR2 sequences are SGHDT and YYEEEE.

This clone has only one observation. The chain uses TRBV5-6 and TRBJ1-4; D is unclear. The CDR3 sequence is 14 residues long. Trimming removed 2 bases from V and 4 bases from J, with 9 bases in between. CDR1 and CDR2 from the germline V gene are SGHDT and YYEEEE. CDR3 DNA: TGTGCCAGCAGCTTTCGGGTGCATAATGAAAAACTGTTTTTT. Its protein product is CASSFRVHNEKLFF.

The rearrangement uses TRBV6-5 and TRBJ1-1, with 10 bases fitting TRBD1. Germline CDR1 and CDR2: MNHEY and SVGAGI. The CDR3 is 14 amino acids. J gave up 5 bases and V 6 bases, and 6 bases lay outside the gene matches. Here the CDR3 reads CASRSPGQGTEAFF. DNA for the CDR3: TGTGCCAGCAGGAGCCCGGGACAGGGGACTGAAGCTTTCTTT.

V is TRBV20-1 and J is TRBJ1-4; the D gene is possibly TRBD1 (6 bases). The germline CDR1 and CDR2 sequences are DFQATT and SNEGSKA (reference sequence). This CDR3 comprises 13 residues. V shed 3 bases and J shed 4 bases, with 9 bases lying between them. CDR3 sequence: CSASGGLNEKLFF. CDR3 DNA: TGCAGTGCTAGTGGGGGCCTTAATGAAAAACTGTTTTTT.

The genes are TRBV9 and TRBJ2-7, with 7 nucleotides matching TRBD1. V was clipped by 4 bases and J by 1 base; unmatched bases: 11. Germline V lookup: CDR1 SGDLS, CDR2 YYNGEE. The CDR3 runs to 16 residues. The CDR3 reads CASSPFKQGFSYEQYF. The CDR3 DNA follows: TGTGCCAGCAGCCCATTTAAACAGGGGTTTTCCTACGAGCAGTACTTC. The full variable domain, in which reference TRBV9 and TRBJ2-7 provide the parts outside the CDR3, is DSGVTQTPKHLITATGQRVTLRCSPRSGDLSVYWYQQSLDQGLQFLIQYYNGEERAKGNILERFSAQQFPDLHSELNLSSLELGDSALYFCASSPFKQGFSYEQYFGPGTRLTVT.

The CDR3 loop reads CASSLGTGKEKLFF. As DNA, the CDR3 is TGCGCCAGCAGCTTGGGGACAGGGAAGGAAAAACTGTTTTTT. The chain has TRBV5-1 and TRBJ1-4, with 8 bases aligning to TRBD1. The CDR3 contains 14 residues. The V and J ends lost 0 bases and 8 bases, in that order; junction bases with no gene match: 3. Germline CDR1 reads SGHRS; CDR2 reads YFSETQ.

The chain joins TRBV24-1 to TRBJ2-1; the D gene is possibly TRBD2 (5 bases). Per the germline V gene, CDR1 is KGHDR and CDR2 is SFDVKD. Trimming pared 6 bases from V and 5 bases from J, leaving 10 bases between. The CDR3 is 13 residues long. CDR3 residues: CATSRYGNNEQFF. As DNA, the CDR3 is TGTGCCACCAGTCGGTACGGGAACAATGAGCAGTTCTTC.

This rearrangement joins TRBV18 to TRBJ1-5, with 8 bases identical to TRBD1. J lost 5 bases, V lost 2 bases, and 5 bases had no gene match. The germline gives CDR1 KGHSH, CDR2 LQKENI. The CDR3 contains 15 residues. CDR3 loop: CASSPTGTGDQPQHF. CDR3 sequence (DNA): TGTGCCAGCTCACCAACCGGGACAGGCGATCAGCCCCAGCATTTT.

This clone showed up just a few times. The chain recombines TRBV5-6 with TRBJ1-5, with a weak D call TRBD1 (6 bases). Germline V CDR1 and CDR2: SGHDT, YYEEEE. CDR3 size: 14 residues. Between the trimmed V and J ends, which lost 1 base and 3 bases, there was a span of 8 bases. The CDR3 here is CASSLYRVNQPQHF. CDR3 coding DNA: TGTGCCAGCAGCTTGTACAGGGTCAATCAGCCCCAGCATTTT.

CDR3 DNA sequence: TGTGCCACCAGCAGAGAACTTGGGGGACAGGGAATCTATAGCAATCAGCCCCAGCATTTT. This sequence encodes CATSRELGGQGIYSNQPQHF. The V and J genes are TRBV15 and TRBJ1-5; 9 bases match TRBD1. Germline-derived CDR1 and CDR2 are LNHNV and YYDKDF (reference sequence). The CDR3 covers 20 residues. J gave up 0 bases and V 0 bases, and 12 bases lay outside the gene matches.

The rearrangement joins TRBV11-2 to TRBJ1-6, with D tentatively TRBD1 (6 bases). The CDR3 is made up of 15 amino acids. Germline V gene data show CDR1 as SGHAT and CDR2 as FQNNGV. Trimming stripped 1 base from V and 10 bases from J, with 14 bases between. Here the CDR3 reads CASSLVRGRDSPLHF. The CDR3 coding sequence is TGTGCCAGCAGCTTAGTCAGGGGCAGGGACTCACCCCTCCACTTT.

This clone was observed a handful of times. This chain connects TRBV5-1 to TRBJ2-5, with 8 bases matching TRBD2. The CDR3 runs to 16 residues. V was pared by 5 bases and J by 5 bases, with 14 bases of the junction left unmatched. CDR1 and CDR2 (germline): SGHRS, YFSETQ. This CDR3 is CASRPPPAGARETQYF. The CDR3 nucleotides read TGCGCCAGCAGACCCCCCCCAGCGGGGGCCCGGGAGACCCAGTACTTC.

V usage is TRBV7-8 and J usage is TRBJ1-5; 7 bases map to TRBD1. The CDR3 spans 16 residues. V lost 2 bases to trimming and J lost 4 bases; unmatched junction nucleotides: 8. Per the germline V gene, CDR1 is SGHVS and CDR2 is FQNEAQ. The CDR3 here is CASSLLGGRINQPQHF. In DNA, the CDR3 is TGTGCCAGCAGCTTATTAGGGGGCCGGATTAATCAGCCCCAGCATTTT.

The chain is built from TRBV7-9 and TRBJ2-1, with TRBD2 matching over 10 bases. V lost 2 bases and J lost 6; bases outside the gene matches: 13. The CDR3 covers 18 residues. From germline, CDR1 is SEHNR and CDR2 FQNEAQ (reference sequence). The CDR3 loop is CASSLSGLAGGPSNEQFF. DNA for the CDR3: TGTGCCAGCAGCTTATCGGGCTTAGCGGGGGGCCCCTCCAATGAGCAGTTCTTC.

J is TRBJ2-1 and V is TRBV19, with 7 nucleotides matching TRBD1. After removal of 2 bases from V and 9 bases from J, the junction contained 10 bases not matched to a gene. The CDR3 contains 15 residues. The V gene's germline CDR1 is LNHDA and CDR2 SQIVND (reference sequence). The CDR3 DNA reads TGTGCCAGTAGTATATCGGCAGGGGGAATGGTTGAGCAGTTCTTC. Its translation is CASSISAGGMVEQFF.

The chain joins TRBV2 to TRBJ2-5; D is perhaps TRBD2 (5 bases). CDR1 and CDR2 (germline): SNHLY, FYNNEI. The CDR3 has 17 amino acids. Trimming left V 3 bases short and J 2 bases short, with 19 bases between. CDR3 nucleotides: TGTGCCAGCAGTGACCTTACCTCCGGGCGGGTTCAAGAGACCCAGTACTTC. This encodes CASSDLTSGRVQETQYF.

V gene TRBV6-4 combines with J gene TRBJ2-7; no clear D. This CDR3 region has 9 residues. Trimming took 10 bases from V and 2 from J, leaving 3 bases between them. CDR1 is MRHNA and CDR2 is SNTAGT in the germline V gene. The CDR3 coding sequence is TGTGCCACCGCCTACGAGCAGTACTTC. Translated, it gives CATAYEQYF.

J is TRBJ1-3 and V is TRBV6-2 or TRBV6-3; D gene uncertain. The CDR3 consists of 16 residues. V was cut by 4 bases and J by 0 bases, with 13 bases left in between. The V gene's germline CDR1 is MNHEY and CDR2 SVGEGT. CDR3 DNA: TGTGCCAGCAGTTCATCAGACGGGTACTCTGGAAACACCATATATTTT. Residues: CASSSSDGYSGNTIYF.

The chain carries TRBV4-1 and TRBJ2-3, with D perhaps matching TRBD2 (6 bases). The CDR3 totals 14 residues. Per the germline V gene, CDR1 is MGHRA and CDR2 is YSYEKL. Trimming stripped 8 bases from V and 2 bases from J, with 14 bases between. This CDR3 reads CASGVAEYTDTQYF. CDR3 sequence (DNA): TGCGCCAGCGGAGTAGCGGAATACACAGATACGCAGTATTTT.

The chain is built from TRBV15 and TRBJ2-1; 7 nucleotides line up with TRBD1. Losses at the gene ends were 0 bases for V and 8 bases for J; bases not matched to a gene: 7. The CDR3 sequence is 15 residues long. Germline CDR1 and CDR2: LNHNV and YYDKDF (reference sequence). The CDR3 DNA sequence: TGTGCCACCAGCAGAGATAGACAGGGTAACTATGAGCAGTTCTTC. Its translation: CATSRDRQGNYEQFF.

The rearrangement links TRBV5-1 to TRBJ2-5, with D tentatively TRBD2 (6 bases). Germline CDR1 is SGHRS and CDR2 is YFSETQ. The germline V and J ends were trimmed by 0 bases and 4 bases, with 16 bases remaining between them. The CDR3 spans 16 residues. The CDR3 coding sequence is TGCGCCAGCAGCTTGGCCGGGAGAAGACCGCTAGAGACCCAGTACTTC. Its protein is CASSLAGRRPLETQYF.

The chain joins TRBV15 to TRBJ2-5; 8 positions agree with TRBD2. V lost 3 bases and J lost 5; bases outside the gene matches: 5. The CDR3 runs to 14 residues. CDR1 and CDR2 from the germline V gene are LNHNV and YYDKDF (reference sequence). This CDR3 reads CATSSPGGLETQYF. Written as DNA, the CDR3 is TGTGCCACCAGCAGCCCGGGGGGGCTGGAGACCCAGTACTTC.

DNA of the CDR3: TGTGCCACGGGGCGTGCGGCCCTGGGGACCTACGAGCAGTACTTC. Its translation: CATGRAALGTYEQYF. The V call is TRBV15, the J call TRBJ2-7; a weak D match, TRBD1 (5 bases). V was clipped by 9 bases and J by 2 bases, with 20 bases between them. Germline lookup yields CDR1 LNHNV and CDR2 YYDKDF (reference sequence). The CDR3 spans 15 residues.